This T cell receptor beta chain was sequenced for a study of blood T cell repertoires in COVID-19. About the study: There were acute and convalescent COVID-19 samples, and they came from the United States, Italy and Spain. PBMCs, B-cell-depleted T cells, or T cells provided the cDNA or gDNA that made up the material.

The germline V gene has CDR1 SQVTM and CDR2 ANQGSEA. The trim removed 4 bases at V and 7 bases at J, leaving 12 bases unmatched. The CDR3 is 15 amino acids. Some clones are missing from TCRdb's copy, which holds only in-frame ones; the method was immunoSEQ multiplex PCR. Of approximately 210,000 clones detected, around 90% appear once; the ten largest clones hold approximately 4.5%. The receptor's source is a human donor in a cohort sampled during active COVID-19. The specimen was peripheral blood. This chain connects TRBV29-1 to TRBJ1-1; 10 positions match TRBD1. CDR3 amino acids: CSVGRQGATRREAFF. For the CDR3, the DNA is TGCAGCGTTGGGAGACAGGGGGCGACGAGACGTGAAGCTTTCTTT.